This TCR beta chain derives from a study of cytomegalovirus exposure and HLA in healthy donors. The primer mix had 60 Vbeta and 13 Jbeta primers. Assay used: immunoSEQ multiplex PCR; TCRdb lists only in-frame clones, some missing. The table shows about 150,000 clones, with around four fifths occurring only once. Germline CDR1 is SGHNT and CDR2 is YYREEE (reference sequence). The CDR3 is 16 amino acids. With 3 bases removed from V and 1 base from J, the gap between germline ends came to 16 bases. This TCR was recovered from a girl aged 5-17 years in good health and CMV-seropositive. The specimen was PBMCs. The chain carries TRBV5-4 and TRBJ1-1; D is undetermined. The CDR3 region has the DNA TGTGCCAGCAGCTCGTACTCCGGGATCGAGAACACTGAAGCTTTCTTT. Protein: CASSSYSGIENTEAFF.